This TCR beta chain was obtained from a study of T-cell memory formation after mild COVID-19. Study outcomes and limitations: Cross-reactive memory apparently joined, as some responding clones appeared in pre-infection memory. Mostly located in CM and EM were contracting CD4+ clones, with contracting CD8+ clones located in EMRA.

Germline-derived CDR1 and CDR2 are SGHRS and YFSETQ. The CDR3 is 16 residues long. V was pared by 4 bases and J by 2 bases, with 5 bases of the junction left unmatched. TCRdb analysed the 5' RACE reads with MiXCR anew, one entry per CDR3 protein. The data show approximately 65,000 distinct CDR3 sequences, with about a tenth seen just once and 1.1% held by the top ten. Remarks on this clonotype: Its antigen is not identified.

The sample taken for sequencing was PBMCs or a T cell subset sorted from them (not recorded which). The chain recombines TRBV5-1 with TRBJ2-3; TRBD2 agrees at 12 bases. The source is a man younger than 35 who had mild COVID-19 (a few samples of this study predate the infection). Cell type and time point are not known. The CDR3 spells CASSLGLAGTTDTQYF. CDR3 nucleotide sequence: TGCGCCAGCAGCCTTGGACTAGCGGGGACCACAGATACGCAGTATTTT.